At least ten counts were recorded for the clone carrying this T cell receptor beta chain. No antigen is known for it. This specimen comes from a study of T-cell memory formation after mild COVID-19. Whole-study results and caveats: Several responding clones turned up in pre-infection memory, indicating that cross-reactive memory may have taken part.

MiXCR, applied by TCRdb to the 5' RACE reads, yields one record per CDR3 protein. Among about 320,000 distinct CDR3 sequences listed, 14% were seen once. The germline CDR1 and CDR2 sequences are MGHRA and YSYEKL. The CDR3 consists of 15 residues. J was trimmed by 7 bases and V by 2 bases; bases with no gene match: 6. The receptor's source is a man between 18 and 29 years old who had mild COVID-19 (a few samples of this study predate the infection). Cell type and time point are not known. The V and J genes are TRBV4-1 and TRBJ2-5, with 11 bases that match TRBD2. The sample comprised PBMCs or a T cell subset sorted from them (not recorded which). The CDR3, as DNA: TGCGCCAGCAGCCAAAATAGCGGGGGGGAAGGGACCCAGTACTTC. Protein sequence: CASSQNSGGEGTQYF.